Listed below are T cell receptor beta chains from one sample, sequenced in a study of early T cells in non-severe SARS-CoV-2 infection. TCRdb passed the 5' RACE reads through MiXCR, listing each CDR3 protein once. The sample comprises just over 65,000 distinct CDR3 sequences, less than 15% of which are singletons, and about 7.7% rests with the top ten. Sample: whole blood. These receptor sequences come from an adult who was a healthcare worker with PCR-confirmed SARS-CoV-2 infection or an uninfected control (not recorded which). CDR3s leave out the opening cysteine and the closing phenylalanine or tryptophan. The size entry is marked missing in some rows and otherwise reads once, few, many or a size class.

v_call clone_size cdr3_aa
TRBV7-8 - ASSPNEGGPTDTQY
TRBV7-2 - ASSPTTGTTDTQY
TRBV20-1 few SASSSASSSYNEQF
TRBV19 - ASSDSGELYEQY
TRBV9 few ASSVEGTTLF
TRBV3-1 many ASSQGLAGIHEQY
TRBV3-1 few ASSLTSAEAF
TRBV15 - ATSRDGLAGVEQF
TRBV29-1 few SELPRDRGLRNTEAF
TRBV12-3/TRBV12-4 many ASTPRGSSSHSPLH
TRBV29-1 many SVGTGGANQPQH
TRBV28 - ASRDRAEQY
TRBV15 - ATSRVGEDVQY
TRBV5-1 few ASSRTGGWYEQY
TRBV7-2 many ASSLGRGMSSYEQY
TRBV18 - ASSPGADEQF